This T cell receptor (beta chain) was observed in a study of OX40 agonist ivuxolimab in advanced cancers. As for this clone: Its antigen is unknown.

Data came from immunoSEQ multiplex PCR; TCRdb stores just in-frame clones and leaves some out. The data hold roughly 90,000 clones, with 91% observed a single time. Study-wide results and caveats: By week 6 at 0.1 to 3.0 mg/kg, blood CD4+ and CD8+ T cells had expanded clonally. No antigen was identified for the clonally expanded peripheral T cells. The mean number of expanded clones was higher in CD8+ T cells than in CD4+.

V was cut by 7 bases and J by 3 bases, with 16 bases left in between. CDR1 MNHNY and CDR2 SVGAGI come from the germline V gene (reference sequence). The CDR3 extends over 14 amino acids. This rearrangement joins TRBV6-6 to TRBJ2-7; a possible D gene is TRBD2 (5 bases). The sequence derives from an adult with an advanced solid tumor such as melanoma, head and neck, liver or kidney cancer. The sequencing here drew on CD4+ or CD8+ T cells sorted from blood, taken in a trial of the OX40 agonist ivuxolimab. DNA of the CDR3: TGTGCCAGCACCAGCCCCGAGGGTAGCTACGAGCAGTACTTC. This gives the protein CASTSPEGSYEQYF.